This T cell receptor beta chain emerged from a study of blood T cells in healthy people across ages. Study-level points and caveats: TCR beta diversity correlated strongly with naive T cell percentage. The CMV status of each donor remained undetermined, and this could have confounded shifts in expanded clonotypes.

Primers used in a second PCR of about 7 to 11 cycles were a sample-barcoded 5' primer and a J-beta primer mix. MiXCR, run by TCRdb on the 5' RACE reads, gives a single entry per CDR3 protein. Among about 1.4 million distinct CDR3 sequences listed, around 55% were seen once. This CDR3 spans 15 amino acids. The V gene lost 8 bases and the J gene lost 3 bases, with 16 bases spanning the gap. The germline gives CDR1 SEHNR, CDR2 FQNEAQ (reference sequence). To note about this clonotype: Its antigen is not known.

Isolated PBMCs totaled at least 7 million in each sample. This TCR was recovered from a man between 18 and 29 years old in good health. The gene calls are TRBV7-9 and TRBJ1-4; D is perhaps TRBD1 (5 bases). The sample comprised blood. In nucleotides, the CDR3 is TGTGCCAGCGTACCGCAGGGTCGGGCTAATGAAAAACTGTTTTTT. It is translated as CASVPQGRANEKLFF. The entire variable domain, with the rest obtained from reference TRBV7-9 and TRBJ1-4, is as follows: DTGVSQNPRHKITKRGQNVTFRCDPISEHNRLYWYRQTLGQGPEFLTYFQNEAQLEKSRLLSDRFSAERPKGSFSTLEIQRTEQGDSAMYLCASVPQGRANEKLFFGSGTQLSVL.